The 9 T cell receptor beta chains listed next were all sequenced from one sample in a study of cytomegalovirus exposure and HLA in healthy donors. The PCR was carried out with 60 Vbeta primers and 13 Jbeta primers. Some clones are missing from TCRdb's copy, which holds only in-frame ones; the method was immunoSEQ multiplex PCR. The sample carries some 110,000 clones, about 81% recorded once. Sequenced input: PBMCs. The source is a woman aged 25 to 39 in good health and CMV-seronegative.

As to this clone: The junction differs from germline at one of its ends, possibly a read error. The rearrangement uses TRBV2 and TRBJ1-2; 7 bases fit TRBD1. CDR1 is SNHLY, CDR2 FYNNEI, per germline. CDR3 length equals 14 residues. The chain's CDR3 is CASSERGPGVPAPF. As DNA, the CDR3 is TGTGCCAGCAGTGAAAGGGGGCCCGGGGTGCCTGCCCCCTTC. The full variable domain, with the rest looked up from reference TRBV2 and TRBJ1-2, is EPEVTQTPSHQVTQMGQEVILRCVPISNHLYFYWYRQILGQKVEFLVSFYNNEISEKSEIFDDQFSVERPDGSNFTLKIRSTKLEDSAMYFCASSERGPGVPAPFGSGTRLTVV.

The chain combines TRBV19 with TRBJ2-3, with a weak D call TRBD2 (5 bases). The CDR3 totals 13 residues. Trimming took off 6 bases at V and 2 bases at J, with 9 bases between the two ends. In germline, CDR1 is LNHDA, CDR2 SQIVND (reference sequence). The CDR3 coding sequence is TGTGCCAGTAGGGCTAGCATCACAGATACGCAGTATTTT. Its translation is CASRASITDTQYF.

Comments on this clone: An end of the junction does not agree with germline; a read error may underlie this. The V gene is TRBV6-1, the J gene TRBJ2-7; 9 bases are a match to TRBD1. The germline CDR1 and CDR2 sequences are MNHNS and SASEGT. CDR3 length: 15 residues. CDR3: CASEFAGTGNYGQYF. CDR3 in DNA: TGTGCCAGCGAGTTCGCCGGGACAGGGAACTACGGGCAGTACTTC.

This clone was seen just once. The V and J genes are TRBV4-1 and TRBJ1-1, with TRBD1 matching 12 bases. J was trimmed by 5 bases and V by 4 bases; bases with no gene match: 5. This CDR3 has 15 amino acids. Germline lookup yields CDR1 MGHRA and CDR2 YSYEKL. CDR3 DNA: TGCGCCAGCAGCCCGGGACAGGGGGCGCGGACTGAAGCTTTCTTT. It yields the protein CASSPGQGARTEAFF.

The CDR3 here is CSVVVSGLGTQYF. The CDR3 nucleotides read TGCAGCGTTGTGGTGTCGGGGTTGGGGACCCAGTACTTC. This sequence joins TRBV29-1 and TRBJ2-5; possible D gene TRBD2, 5 bases. This CDR3 comprises 13 residues. Trimming removed 4 bases from V and 7 bases from J, with 16 bases in between. From germline, CDR1 is SQVTM and CDR2 ANQGSEA.

This chain joins TRBV27 and TRBJ1-6, with D possibly matching TRBD1 (5 bases). Per germline, CDR1 MNHEY and CDR2 SMNVEV (reference sequence). The CDR3 consists of 14 residues. V was trimmed by 6 bases and J by 6 bases, leaving 12 bases between them. The CDR3 DNA sequence: TGTGCCAGCAGATACCGGACACTTAATTCACCCCTCCACTTT. It encodes CASRYRTLNSPLHF.

The chain couples TRBV4-1 to TRBJ1-1, with 9 nucleotides matching TRBD1. Germline V gene data show CDR1 as MGHRA and CDR2 as YSYEKL. The V and J ends lost 1 base and 5 bases, in that order; junction bases with no gene match: 5. This CDR3 has 15 amino acids. CDR3 protein: CASSQAYRGRTEAFF. DNA of the CDR3: TGCGCCAGCAGCCAAGCATACAGGGGGCGGACTGAAGCTTTCTTT.

The gene calls are TRBV6-1 and TRBJ2-1; TRBD1 is a possible D gene (5 bases). Trimming pared 6 bases from V and 2 bases from J, leaving 11 bases between. Germline V CDR1 and CDR2: MNHNS, SASEGT. This CDR3 has 14 amino acids. The CDR3 loop reads CASSDRQPYNEQFF. The CDR3, as DNA: TGTGCCAGCAGCGATAGACAGCCCTACAATGAGCAGTTCTTC.

Written as DNA, the CDR3 is TGTGCCACCAGCAGGCGAACCGGACAGGGCCGAGCTTTCTTT. Translating it yields CATSRRTGQGRAFF. The chain is built from TRBV15 and TRBJ1-1; 8 nucleotides align to TRBD1. From germline, CDR1 is LNHNV and CDR2 YYDKDF (reference sequence). The CDR3 sequence is 14 residues long. Germline trimming cut 3 bases from V and 10 bases from J; bases unmatched to any gene: 10.